The entry that follows covers one T cell receptor (beta chain) sequence. Deep sequencing aimed at 1 in 200,000 to 1 in 1 million T cells' resolution. TCRdb's table, derived via immunoSEQ multiplex PCR, lists solely in-frame clones and lacks some. Of around 130,000 clones listed, approximately 80% were seen once; the top ten hold 2.5% to 3.5%. This sample is drawn from a study of cytotoxic CD8 clonotypes in ibrutinib-treated CLL. Trimming removed 3 bases from V and 1 base from J, with 6 bases in between. Looked up from germline, CDR1 is MNHEY and CDR2 is SVGAGI. The CDR3 runs 14 residues. This receptor was obtained from a human donor with chronic lymphocytic leukemia. Sequenced material: PBMCs, taken after 24 months of ibrutinib treatment. The chain carries TRBV6-5 and TRBJ1-4, with D tentatively TRBD1 (5 bases). CDR3 bases: TGTGCCAGCAGTTATCAGGGAACTAATGAAAAACTGTTTTTT. Protein: CASSYQGTNEKLFF.